Listed here are 10 T cell receptor beta chains from one sample, sequenced in a study of T cell repertoires in cytomegalovirus infection. TCRdb recomputed calls from the reads with MiXCR, one row per CDR3 protein. The top ten clones hold roughly 12% of a sample with 650,000 to 900,000 distinct CDR3 sequences, approximately 30% of them seen once. These receptors have no identified antigens. Sequenced material: cultured CD8+ T cells from PBMCs, taken from culture after CMV antigen stimulation. The receptors were sampled from a human donor in good health (CMV status not recorded). Some clones in this sample may be carry-over from other donors' samples.

This clonotype was seen once. The V and J genes are TRBV11-3 and TRBJ2-7; D remains unclear. The CDR3 has 13 residues. V was clipped by 4 bases and J by 5 bases, with 12 bases between them. CDR1 SGHNT and CDR2 YENEEA come from the germline V gene. CDR3 in amino acids: CASSYLASHEQYF. The CDR3 bases are TGTGCCAGCAGCTACCTTGCTTCCCACGAGCAGTACTTC.

Only a few counts were recorded for this clonotype. This CDR3 reads CASSIRTANGELFF. The CDR3 region has the DNA TGTGCCAGCAGTATCCGGACGGCTAACGGGGAGCTGTTTTTT. This chain uses TRBV27 with TRBJ2-2, with D hard to call. Between the trimmed V and J ends, which lost 5 bases and 7 bases, there was a span of 14 bases. The CDR3 is made up of 14 amino acids. The germline V gene has CDR1 MNHEY and CDR2 SMNVEV (reference sequence).

This clonotype turned up a few times. The rearrangement links TRBV6-1 to TRBJ1-2, with D unclear. V lost 1 base to trimming and J lost 8 bases, with 11 bases between them. This CDR3 region has 13 residues. The germline CDR1 and CDR2 sequences are MNHNS and SASEGT. For the CDR3, the DNA is TGTGCCAGCAGTGAAGGTCCAGGTCGCGGCTACACCTTC. This gives the protein CASSEGPGRGYTF.

This chain links TRBV5-4 with TRBJ1-1; 9 bases line up with TRBD1. Germline assignment: CDR1 SGHNT and CDR2 YYREEE (reference sequence). This CDR3 comprises 15 residues. Trimming cost V 5 bases and J 4 bases; bases outside gene matches: 9. CDR3 in DNA: TGTGCCAGCAGAGAGACAGGGGGAATGGGCACTGAAGCTTTCTTT. Residues: CASRETGGMGTEAFF.

The chain uses TRBV4-1 and TRBJ2-7, with 8 bases that match TRBD2. CDR3 size: 18 residues. Per germline, CDR1 MGHRA and CDR2 YSYEKL. V was clipped by 4 bases and J by 3 bases; unmatched bases: 17. CDR3 sequence: CASSPEWSGGSGSYEQYV. In nucleotides, the CDR3 is TGCGCCAGCAGCCCCGAGTGGAGCGGGGGCTCAGGGAGCTACGAGCAGTACGTC.

J is TRBJ2-2 and V is TRBV4-2, with D perhaps TRBD2 (6 bases). The CDR3 is made up of 15 amino acids. Germline CDR1 LGHNA, CDR2 YNFKEQ. Trimming shortened V by 1 base and J by 5 bases, and 11 bases separated the two germline ends. DNA for the CDR3: TGTGCCAGCAGCCAAGTACTAGCTGGGACCGGGGAGCTGTTTTTT. Its protein product is CASSQVLAGTGELFF.

The chain couples TRBV5-1 to TRBJ2-7; 8 bases match TRBD1. CDR3 length equals 14 residues. V shed 2 bases, J shed 5 bases, and the junction held 6 bases outside the gene matches. Germline V gene sequence: CDR1 SGHRS, CDR2 YFSETQ. The CDR3 loop reads CASSFGQGTNEQYF. CDR3 coding DNA: TGCGCCAGCAGCTTTGGACAGGGTACCAACGAGCAGTACTTC.

The chain links TRBV4-1 to TRBJ2-7; D is perhaps TRBD1 (6 bases). CDR3 size: 14 residues. Per germline, CDR1 MGHRA and CDR2 YSYEKL. V lost 4 bases, J lost 2 bases, and 12 bases lay in between. The CDR3 protein is CASSPRDTAYEQYF. The CDR3 nucleotides read TGCGCCAGCAGCCCCCGGGACACGGCCTACGAGCAGTACTTC.

A single count supports this clonotype. Germline and junction disagree at one end, which may indicate a read error. The rearrangement uses TRBV7-4 and TRBJ1-4; D is ambiguous. Germline V gene lookup returns CDR1 SGHVT and CDR2 SQSDAQ. The CDR3 runs 12 residues. DNA for the CDR3: TGTGTCAGCGCTTTGGCCGGGGAAAAACTGTTTTTT. Its translation is CVSALAGEKLFF.

V is TRBV7-9 and J is TRBJ2-7; either TRBD1 or TRBD2 may supply D (5 bases each). Germline CDR1 reads SEHNR; CDR2 reads FQNEAQ (reference sequence). V shed 4 bases and J shed 6 bases, with 31 bases lying between them. This CDR3 contains 19 residues. The CDR3 sequence is CASSSLKGDGYGPRVEQYF. CDR3 nucleotides: TGTGCCAGCAGCTCACTTAAAGGGGACGGATACGGACCTCGGGTCGAGCAGTACTTC.